The sequence of this T cell receptor (beta chain) was determined in a study of human T cells and chemical hapten exposure. Study details: Yields of TCR per sample differed, chiefly owing to small differences in pooled library volume.

Study results and caveats: Counts of TCRs above 1 in 1000 frequency stayed unchanged with DPC sensitization.

Germline V gene sequence: CDR1 MNHEY, CDR2 SVGAGI. Trimming removed 8 bases from V and 0 bases from J, with 7 bases in between. The CDR3 spans 12 residues. This clonotype turned up a few times. Its cognate antigen is unknown. Unique molecular identifiers were attached to individual cDNA molecules within the library. In the source study's methods: Samples had a median of 95,638 TCRs, ranging 23,224 to 690,600. TCRdb independently ran MiXCR on the RACE reads; one entry per CDR3 protein. The V and J calls follow TCRdb's processing rather than the paper's. The sample comprises approximately 33,000 distinct CDR3 sequences, about 7.2% of which are singletons, and approximately 10% rests with the top ten. The time point is: healthy volunteer bleed at 2 weeks. Unfractionated whole blood yielded the extracted total RNA.

The chain links TRBV6-5 to TRBJ1-1, with D tentatively TRBD1 (5 bases). Source material: whole blood. The receptor was derived from a human donor in good health. Some clones in this sample may be carry-over from other donors' samples. This CDR3 is CASSTVNTEAFF. For the CDR3, the DNA is TGTGCCAGCTCGACAGTGAACACTGAAGCTTTCTTT.